This T cell receptor beta chain was sequenced in a study of CD8 T cells in cerebrospinal fluid in Alzheimer's disease (dated by TCRdb to the early 2020s). For the wider study: CSF T cell clonal expansion was assessed with two single-cell approaches: plate-based nested PCR sequencing and droplet-based sequencing. Whether clonally expanded T cells were present in cerebrospinal fluid from healthy elderly individuals and from patients with neurodegenerative disease was tested. In the droplet-based CSF analysis comparing patients with controls, there were some ten healthy controls (about 11,000 cells) and some ten patients with MCI or Alzheimer's disease (approximately 10,000 cells). A total of fewer than 30 samples were covered by the CSF gene-expression analysis, which included Parkinson's disease patients.

This clonotype registers as medium-sized (0.01 to 0.1%) by frequency; no count is noted. The antigen this receptor binds is unknown. Study-wide conclusions, independent of this receptor: Compared with controls, patients with MCI or Alzheimer's disease had a higher percentage of their CSF TCRs made up by the single largest clone. When data were pooled, 4 of 6 Alzheimer's patients but only 1 of 10 healthy subjects had a highly expanded clone, defined as at least 3% of TCRs. The EBV-specific clones were neither the most highly expanded clones nor enriched among patients. Only samples with detectable clones went into the overall clonality comparison: about 11 healthy, 5 MCI, 5 AD, and 6 PD. The authors warned that finding EBV-specific TCRs in CSF does not prove a causal connection between EBV and Alzheimer's disease.

Receptors were amplified or captured by 10x single-cell sequencing. 10X Genomics single-cell V(D)J and 5' gene-expression libraries were used to profile CSF cells. An Illumina NextSeq550 was used to sequence CSF single-cell TCR libraries. The original pipeline was this. V(D)J reads were aligned to the vdj-GRCh38 alts ensemble 2.0.0 reference and processed with the Cell Ranger vdj pipeline. Clonotypes were defined as cell barcodes sharing the same set of productive CDR3 nucleotide sequences. To link clonality with transcriptional profiles, clonotype information was incorporated into Seurat v3.0 gene-expression metadata. CSF cells with more than 1,800 genes, more than 7,500 UMIs or more than 10% mitochondrial reads were excluded. CDR3-beta sequences were compared against VDJdb to identify TCRs with known antigen specificity. The network analysis of clone sharing was performed with the R package qgraph and was limited to TCRs that had complete alpha and beta chains. TCRdb reprocessed the reads, so every CDR3 protein sequence counts as one entry and DNA is not shown. The V and J calls follow TCRdb's processing rather than the paper's. The sample's clone listing holds roughly 1,200 distinct CDR3 sequences. Clones ranked in the top ten supply around 7.6% of the sample.

All participants were free of acute infectious disease and in good physical condition. A live/dead marker was used to sort live CSF cells for droplet-based sequencing. CSF was obtained by lumbar puncture, and immune cells were pelleted by centrifugation at 300g. Each CSF sample was examined for red blood cells, and any sample with blood contamination was excluded. CSF cells were cryopreserved in freezing medium, frozen overnight at -80 degrees C, and subsequently stored in liquid nitrogen. Before analysis, CSF samples were kept in storage for less than six months. This clonotype originated in a human donor in good health. The sequencing input was cerebrospinal fluid.

CDR3 reads: CASRGTGGNQPQHF. This receptor chain uses TRBV2 and TRBJ1-5; the D call of TRBD1 rests on TCRdb alone, since no DNA is present to check it. The germline V gene gives CDR1 as SNHLY and CDR2 as FYNNEI. Including cysteine and phenylalanine, the CDR3 has 14 amino acids. DNA for this receptor is not on file.